This T cell receptor (beta chain) emerged from a study of T cells in localized non-small cell lung cancer. Profiling relied on immunoSEQ multiplex PCR, and the TCRdb table lists in-frame clones only, not all of them. The profile shows approximately 50,000 clones, roughly nine tenths of them singletons. Sequencing was performed on PBMCs, taken before any cancer treatment. This sequence was found in a man aged 35 to 69 with stage II lung adenocarcinoma.

The CDR3 reads CASSYLANEQFF. CDR3 bases: TGTGCCAGCAGCTACCTAGCCAATGAGCAGTTCTTC. The chain is built from TRBV11-1 and TRBJ2-1, with D maybe TRBD2 (5 bases). Germline-derived CDR1 and CDR2 are SGHAT and FQDESV (reference sequence). CDR3 length: 12 amino acids. Trimming took off 4 bases at V and 6 bases at J, with 7 bases between the two ends.